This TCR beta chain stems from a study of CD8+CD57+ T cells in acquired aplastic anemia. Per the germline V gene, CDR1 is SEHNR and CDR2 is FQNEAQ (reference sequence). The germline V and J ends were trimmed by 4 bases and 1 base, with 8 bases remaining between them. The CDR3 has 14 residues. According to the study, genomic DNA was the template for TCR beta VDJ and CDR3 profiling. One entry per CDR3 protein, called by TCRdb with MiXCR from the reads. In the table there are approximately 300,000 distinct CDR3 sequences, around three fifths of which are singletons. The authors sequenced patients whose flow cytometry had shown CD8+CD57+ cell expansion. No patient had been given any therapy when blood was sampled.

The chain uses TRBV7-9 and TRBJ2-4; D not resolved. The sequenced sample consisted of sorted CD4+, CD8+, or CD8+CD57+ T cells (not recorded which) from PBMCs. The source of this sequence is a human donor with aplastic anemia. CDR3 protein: CASSSPWAKNIQYF. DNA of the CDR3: TGTGCCAGCAGCTCCCCCTGGGCCAAAAACATTCAGTACTTC. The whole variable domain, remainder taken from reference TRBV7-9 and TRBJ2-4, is DTGVSQNPRHKITKRGQNVTFRCDPISEHNRLYWYRQTLGQGPEFLTYFQNEAQLEKSRLLSDRFSAERPKGSFSTLEIQRTEQGDSAMYLCASSSPWAKNIQYFGAGTRLSVL.